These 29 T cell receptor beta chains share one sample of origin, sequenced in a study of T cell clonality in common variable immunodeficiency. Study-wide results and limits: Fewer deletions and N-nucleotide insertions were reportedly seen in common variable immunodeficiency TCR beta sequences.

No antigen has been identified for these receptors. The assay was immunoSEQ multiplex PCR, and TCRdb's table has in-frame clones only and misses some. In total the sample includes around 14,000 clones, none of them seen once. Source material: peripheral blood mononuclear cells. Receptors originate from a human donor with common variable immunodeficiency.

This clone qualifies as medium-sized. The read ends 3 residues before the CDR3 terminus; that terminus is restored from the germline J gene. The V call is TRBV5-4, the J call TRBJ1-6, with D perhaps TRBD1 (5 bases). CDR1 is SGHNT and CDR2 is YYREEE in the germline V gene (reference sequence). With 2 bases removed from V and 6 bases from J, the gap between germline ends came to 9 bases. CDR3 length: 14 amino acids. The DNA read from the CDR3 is TGTGCCAGCAGCTTTGGGACTAGTAATTCACCC. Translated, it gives CASSFGTSNSP. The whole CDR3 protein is CASSFGTSNSPLHF.

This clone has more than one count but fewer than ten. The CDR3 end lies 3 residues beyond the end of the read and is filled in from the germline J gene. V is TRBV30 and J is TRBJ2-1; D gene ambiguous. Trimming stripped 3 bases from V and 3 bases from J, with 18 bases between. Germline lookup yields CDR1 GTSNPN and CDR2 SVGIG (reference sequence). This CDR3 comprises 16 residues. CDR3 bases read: TGTGCCTGGAGCGCCTCCAGGCGTAAGTTCTACAATGAG. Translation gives CAWSASRRKFYNE. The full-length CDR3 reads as CAWSASRRKFYNEQFF.

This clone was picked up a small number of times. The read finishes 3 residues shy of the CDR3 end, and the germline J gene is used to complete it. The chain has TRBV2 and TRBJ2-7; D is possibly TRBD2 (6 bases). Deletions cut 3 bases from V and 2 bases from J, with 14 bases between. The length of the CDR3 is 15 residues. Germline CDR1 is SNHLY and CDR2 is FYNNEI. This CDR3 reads CASSERRGAPYEQYF. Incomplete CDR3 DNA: TGTGCCAGCAGTGAGCGCCGCGGGGCCCCCTACGAG.

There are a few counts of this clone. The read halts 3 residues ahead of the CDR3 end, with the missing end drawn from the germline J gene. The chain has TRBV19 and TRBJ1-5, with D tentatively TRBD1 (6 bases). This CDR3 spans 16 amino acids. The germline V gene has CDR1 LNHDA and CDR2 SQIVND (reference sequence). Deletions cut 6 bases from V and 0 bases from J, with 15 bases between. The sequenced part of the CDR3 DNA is TGTGCCAGTAGACCGAATGGACAGATTAGCAATCAGCCC. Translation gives CASRPNGQISNQP. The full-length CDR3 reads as CASRPNGQISNQPQHF. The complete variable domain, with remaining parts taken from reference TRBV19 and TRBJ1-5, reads DGGITQSPKYLFRKEGQNVTLSCEQNLNHDAMYWYRQDPGQGLRLIYYSQIVNDFQKGDIAEGYSVSREKKESFPLTVTSAQKNPTAFYLCASRPNGQISNQPQHFGDGTRLSIL.

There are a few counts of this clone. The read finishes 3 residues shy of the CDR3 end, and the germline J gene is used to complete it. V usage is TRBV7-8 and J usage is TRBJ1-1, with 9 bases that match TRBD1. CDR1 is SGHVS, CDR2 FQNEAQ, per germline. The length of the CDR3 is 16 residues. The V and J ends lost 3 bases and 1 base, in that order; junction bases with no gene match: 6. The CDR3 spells CASSFFTGGANTEAFF. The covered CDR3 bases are TGTGCCAGCAGCTTTTTTACAGGGGGCGCGAACACTGAA.

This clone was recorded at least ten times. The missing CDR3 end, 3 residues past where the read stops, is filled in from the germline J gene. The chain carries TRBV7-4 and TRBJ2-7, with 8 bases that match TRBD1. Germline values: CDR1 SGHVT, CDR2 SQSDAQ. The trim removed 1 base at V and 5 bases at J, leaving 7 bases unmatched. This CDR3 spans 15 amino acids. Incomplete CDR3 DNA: TGTGCCAGCAGCTTAGTCAACAGGGGGGCCCACGAG. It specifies CASSLVNRGAHE. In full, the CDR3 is CASSLVNRGAHEQYF.

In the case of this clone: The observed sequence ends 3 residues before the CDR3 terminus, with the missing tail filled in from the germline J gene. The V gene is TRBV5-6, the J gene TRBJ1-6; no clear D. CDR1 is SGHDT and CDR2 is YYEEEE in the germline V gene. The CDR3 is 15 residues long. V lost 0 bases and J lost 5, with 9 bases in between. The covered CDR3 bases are TGTGCCAGCAGCTTGGTACAGCCGGATAATTCACCC. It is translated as CASSLVQPDNSP. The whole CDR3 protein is CASSLVQPDNSPLHF. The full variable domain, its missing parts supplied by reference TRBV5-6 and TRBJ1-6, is DAGVTQSPTHLIKTRGQQVTLRCSPKSGHDTVSWYQQALGQGPQFIFQYYEEEERQRGNFPDRFSGHQFPNYSSELNVNALLLGDSALYLCASSLVQPDNSPLHFGNGTRLTVT.

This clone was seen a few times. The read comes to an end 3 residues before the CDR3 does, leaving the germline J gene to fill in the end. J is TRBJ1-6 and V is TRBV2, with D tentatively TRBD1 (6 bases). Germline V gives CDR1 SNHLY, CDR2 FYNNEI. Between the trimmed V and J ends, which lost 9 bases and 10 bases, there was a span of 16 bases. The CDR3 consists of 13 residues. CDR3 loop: CASNYRVYSPLHF. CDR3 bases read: TGTGCCAGTAATTACAGGGTTTACTCACCC.

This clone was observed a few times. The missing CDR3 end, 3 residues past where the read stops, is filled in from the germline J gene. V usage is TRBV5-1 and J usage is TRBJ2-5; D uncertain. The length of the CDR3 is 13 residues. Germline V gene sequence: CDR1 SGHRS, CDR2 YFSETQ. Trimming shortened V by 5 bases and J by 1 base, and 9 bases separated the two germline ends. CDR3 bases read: TGCGCCAGCAGGAAAGGTCTCCAAGAGACC. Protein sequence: CASRKGLQET. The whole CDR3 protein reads CASRKGLQETQYF. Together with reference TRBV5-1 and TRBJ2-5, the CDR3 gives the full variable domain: KAGVTQTPRYLIKTRGQQVTLSCSPISGHRSVSWYQQTPGQGLQFLFEYFSETQRNKGNFPGRFSGRQFSNSRSEMNVSTLELGDSALYLCASRKGLQETQYFGPGTRLLVL.

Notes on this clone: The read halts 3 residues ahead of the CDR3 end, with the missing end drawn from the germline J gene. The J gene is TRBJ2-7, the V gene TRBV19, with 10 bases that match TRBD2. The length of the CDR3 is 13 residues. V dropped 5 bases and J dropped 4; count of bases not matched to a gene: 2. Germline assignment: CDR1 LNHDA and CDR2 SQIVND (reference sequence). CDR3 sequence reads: CASSQGLAYEQYF. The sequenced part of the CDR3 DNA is TGTGCCAGTAGTCAGGGACTAGCGTACGAG.

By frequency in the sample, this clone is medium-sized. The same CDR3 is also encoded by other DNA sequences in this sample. Here the CDR3 reads CASSPQGSGNTIYF. The sequenced CDR3 bases are TGTGCCAGCTCACCACAGGGTTCTGGAAACACC. The rearrangement links TRBV18 to TRBJ1-3, with D uncertain. The read falls 3 residues short of the CDR3 end, and the missing part is taken from the germline J gene. Trimming stripped 1 base from V and 1 base from J, with 5 bases between. The germline gives CDR1 KGHSH, CDR2 LQKENI. The CDR3 extends over 14 amino acids.

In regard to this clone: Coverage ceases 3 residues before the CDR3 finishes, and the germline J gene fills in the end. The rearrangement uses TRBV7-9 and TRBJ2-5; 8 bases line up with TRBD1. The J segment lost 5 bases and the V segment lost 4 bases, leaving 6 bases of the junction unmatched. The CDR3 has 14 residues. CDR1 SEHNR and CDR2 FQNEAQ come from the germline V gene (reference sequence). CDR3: CASSYTGGRETQYF. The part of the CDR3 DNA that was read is TGTGCCAGCAGCTATACAGGGGGACGGGAGACC.

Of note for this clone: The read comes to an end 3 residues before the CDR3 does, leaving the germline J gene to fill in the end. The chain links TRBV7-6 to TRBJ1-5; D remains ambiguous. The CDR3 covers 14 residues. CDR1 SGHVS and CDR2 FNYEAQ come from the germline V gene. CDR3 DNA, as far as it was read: TGTGCCAGCAGCTTAAAGGCAGGTACGGAACCC. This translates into CASSLKAGTEP. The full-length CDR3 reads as CASSLKAGTEPQHF.

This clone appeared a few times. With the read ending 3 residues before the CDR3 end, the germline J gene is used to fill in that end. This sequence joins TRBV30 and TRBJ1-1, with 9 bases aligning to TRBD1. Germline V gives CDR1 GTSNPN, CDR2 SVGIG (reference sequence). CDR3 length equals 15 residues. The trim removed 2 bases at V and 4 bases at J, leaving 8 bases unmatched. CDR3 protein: CAWSTGTGLGTEAFF. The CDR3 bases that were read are TGTGCCTGGAGTACGGGGACAGGGTTGGGCACTGAA.

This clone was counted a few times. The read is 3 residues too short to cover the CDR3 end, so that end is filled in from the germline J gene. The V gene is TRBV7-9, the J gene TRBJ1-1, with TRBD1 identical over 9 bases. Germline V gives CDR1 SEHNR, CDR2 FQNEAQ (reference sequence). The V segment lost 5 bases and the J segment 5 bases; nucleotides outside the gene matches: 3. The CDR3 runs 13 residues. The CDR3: CASSGGQGTEAFF. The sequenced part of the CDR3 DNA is TGTGCCAGCAGCGGAGGACAGGGGACTGAA.

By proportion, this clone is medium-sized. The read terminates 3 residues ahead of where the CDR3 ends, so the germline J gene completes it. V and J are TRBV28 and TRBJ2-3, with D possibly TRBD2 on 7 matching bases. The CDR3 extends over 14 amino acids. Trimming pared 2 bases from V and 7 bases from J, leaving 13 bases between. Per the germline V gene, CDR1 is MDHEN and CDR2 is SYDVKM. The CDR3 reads CASSLGGAGYTQYF. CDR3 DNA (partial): TGTGCCAGCAGTTTAGGGGGGGCGGGTTATACG.

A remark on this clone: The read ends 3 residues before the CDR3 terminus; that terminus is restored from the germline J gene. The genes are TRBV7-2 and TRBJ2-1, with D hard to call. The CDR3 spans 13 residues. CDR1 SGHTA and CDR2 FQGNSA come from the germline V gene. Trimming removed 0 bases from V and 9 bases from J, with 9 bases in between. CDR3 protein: CASSLAPSGEQFF. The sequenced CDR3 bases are TGTGCCAGCAGCTTAGCCCCATCCGGTGAG.

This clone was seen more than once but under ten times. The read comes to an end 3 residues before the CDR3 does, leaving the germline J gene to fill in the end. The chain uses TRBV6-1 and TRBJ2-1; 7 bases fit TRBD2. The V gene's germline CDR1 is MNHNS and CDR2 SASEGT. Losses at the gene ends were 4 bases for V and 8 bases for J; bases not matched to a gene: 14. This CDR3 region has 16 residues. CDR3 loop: CASSAERLAVRDEQFF. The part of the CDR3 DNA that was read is TGTGCCAGCAGTGCCGAGCGACTAGCAGTCAGGGATGAG.

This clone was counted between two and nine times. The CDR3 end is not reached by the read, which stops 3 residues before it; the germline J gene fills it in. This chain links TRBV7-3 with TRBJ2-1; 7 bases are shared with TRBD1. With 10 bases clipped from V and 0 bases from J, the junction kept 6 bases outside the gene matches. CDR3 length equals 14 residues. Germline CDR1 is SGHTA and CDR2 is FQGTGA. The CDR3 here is CATRRDSSYNEQFF. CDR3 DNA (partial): TGTGCCACCAGACGGGACAGCTCCTACAATGAG.

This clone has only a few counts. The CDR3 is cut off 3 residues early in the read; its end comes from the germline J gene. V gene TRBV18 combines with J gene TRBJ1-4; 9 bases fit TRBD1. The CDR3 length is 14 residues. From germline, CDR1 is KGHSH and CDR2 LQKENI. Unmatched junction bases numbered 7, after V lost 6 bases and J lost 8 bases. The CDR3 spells CASSPGQGGEKLFF. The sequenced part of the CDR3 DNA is TGTGCCAGCTCGCCGGGACAGGGAGGGGAAAAA.

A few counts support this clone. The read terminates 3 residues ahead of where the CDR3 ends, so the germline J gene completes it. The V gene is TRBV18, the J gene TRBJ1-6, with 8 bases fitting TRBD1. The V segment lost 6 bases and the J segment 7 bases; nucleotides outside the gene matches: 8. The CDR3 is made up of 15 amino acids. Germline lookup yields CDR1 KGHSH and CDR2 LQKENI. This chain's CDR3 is CASSPGQGDNSPLHF. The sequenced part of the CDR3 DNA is TGTGCCAGCTCGCCCGGACAGGGCGACAATTCACCC.

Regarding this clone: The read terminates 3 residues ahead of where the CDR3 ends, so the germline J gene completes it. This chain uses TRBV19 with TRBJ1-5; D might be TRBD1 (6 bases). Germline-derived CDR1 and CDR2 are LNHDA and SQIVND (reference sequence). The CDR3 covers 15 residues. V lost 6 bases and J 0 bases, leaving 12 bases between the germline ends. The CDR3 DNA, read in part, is TGTGCCAGTAGGGACAGATCCTATAGCAATCAGCCC. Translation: CASRDRSYSNQP. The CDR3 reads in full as CASRDRSYSNQPQHF.

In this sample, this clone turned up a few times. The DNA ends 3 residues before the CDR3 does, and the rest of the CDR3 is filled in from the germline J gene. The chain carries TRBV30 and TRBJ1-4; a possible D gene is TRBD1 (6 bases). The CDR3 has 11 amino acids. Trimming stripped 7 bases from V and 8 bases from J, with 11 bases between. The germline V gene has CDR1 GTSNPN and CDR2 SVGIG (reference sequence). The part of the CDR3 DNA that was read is TGTGCCTCACAGGGCCGGGAAAAA. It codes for CASQGREK. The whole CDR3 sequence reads CASQGREKLFF.

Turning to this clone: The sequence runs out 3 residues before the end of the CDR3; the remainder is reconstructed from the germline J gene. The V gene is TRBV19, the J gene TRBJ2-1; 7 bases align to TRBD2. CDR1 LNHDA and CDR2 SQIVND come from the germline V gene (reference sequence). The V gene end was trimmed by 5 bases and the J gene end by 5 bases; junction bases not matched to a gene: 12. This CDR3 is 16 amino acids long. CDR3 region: CASSPLRGVLDNEQFF. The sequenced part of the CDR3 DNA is TGTGCCAGTAGTCCACTTCGGGGGGTTCTGGACAATGAG.

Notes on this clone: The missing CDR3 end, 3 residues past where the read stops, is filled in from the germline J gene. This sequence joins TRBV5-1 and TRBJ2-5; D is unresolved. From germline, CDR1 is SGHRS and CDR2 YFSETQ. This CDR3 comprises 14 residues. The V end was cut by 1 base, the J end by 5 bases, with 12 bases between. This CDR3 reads CASSLRSSGETQYF. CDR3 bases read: TGCGCCAGCAGCTTGCGTAGTTCCGGGGAGACC.

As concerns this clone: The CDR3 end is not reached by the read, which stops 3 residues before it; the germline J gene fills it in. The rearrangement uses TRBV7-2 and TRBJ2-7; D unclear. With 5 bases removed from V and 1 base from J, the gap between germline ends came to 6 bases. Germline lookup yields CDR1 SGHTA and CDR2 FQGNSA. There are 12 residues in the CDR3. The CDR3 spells CASSPVSYEQYF. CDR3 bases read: TGTGCCAGCAGCCCTGTTTCCTACGAG.

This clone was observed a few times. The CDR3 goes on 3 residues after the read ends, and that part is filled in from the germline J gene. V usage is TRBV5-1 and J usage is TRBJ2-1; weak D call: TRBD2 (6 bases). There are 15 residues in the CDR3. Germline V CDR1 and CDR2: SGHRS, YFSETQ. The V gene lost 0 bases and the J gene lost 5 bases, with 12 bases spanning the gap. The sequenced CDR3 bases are TGCGCCAGCAGCTTGGGTTTCGGGGGAGACAATGAG. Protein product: CASSLGFGGDNE. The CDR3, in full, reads CASSLGFGGDNEQFF.

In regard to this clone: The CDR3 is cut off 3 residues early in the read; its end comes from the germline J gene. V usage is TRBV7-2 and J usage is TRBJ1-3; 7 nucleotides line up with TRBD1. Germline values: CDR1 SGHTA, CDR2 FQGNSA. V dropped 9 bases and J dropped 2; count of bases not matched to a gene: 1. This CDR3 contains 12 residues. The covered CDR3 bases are TGTGCCAGTCAGGGGGCTGGAAACACC. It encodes CASQGAGNT. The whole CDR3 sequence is CASQGAGNTIYF.

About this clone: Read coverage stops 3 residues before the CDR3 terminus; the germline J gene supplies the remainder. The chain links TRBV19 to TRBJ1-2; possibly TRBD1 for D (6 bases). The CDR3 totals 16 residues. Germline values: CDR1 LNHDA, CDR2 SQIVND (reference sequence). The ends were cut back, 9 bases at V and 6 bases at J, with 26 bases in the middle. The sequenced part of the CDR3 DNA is TGTGCCAGACCAGATAGCCGACAGGAAGATTCGGATGGC. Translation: CARPDSRQEDSDG. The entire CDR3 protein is CARPDSRQEDSDGYTF.